The T cell receptor (beta chain) described here comes from a study of T-cell memory formation after mild COVID-19. Study-level results: The finding that pre-infection memory included some responding clones suggested that cross-reactive memory joined. Contracting clones localized mainly to CM and EM when CD4+ and mainly to EMRA when CD8+.

MiXCR, applied by TCRdb to the 5' RACE reads, yields one record per CDR3 protein. There are hundreds of thousands of distinct CDR3 sequences in the sample; about a sixth occur only once, and approximately 3.5% lies in the top ten. A few counts support this clonotype. The antigen is undetermined. The V gene end was trimmed by 2 bases and the J gene end by 7 bases; junction bases not matched to a gene: 9. The CDR3 runs 14 residues. CDR1 SGHKS and CDR2 YYEKEE come from the germline V gene (reference sequence). Sequenced: PBMCs or a T cell subset sorted from them (not recorded which). This sequence was found in a man younger than 35 who had mild COVID-19 (a few samples of this study predate the infection). Cell type and time point are not known. The chain couples TRBV5-5 to TRBJ2-7; TRBD1 agrees at 7 bases. DNA for the CDR3: TGTGCCAGCAGCTTAGGGACAGAGAGGCGGGAGCAGTACTTC. It specifies CASSLGTERREQYF.